This entry lists 23 T cell receptor beta chains sequenced from one sample in a study of OX40 agonist ivuxolimab in advanced cancers. Data came from immunoSEQ multiplex PCR; TCRdb stores just in-frame clones and leaves some out. This table holds 100,000 to 150,000 clones, around 93% found once. The sequenced sample was CD4+ or CD8+ T cells sorted from blood, obtained in a trial of the OX40 agonist ivuxolimab. The receptors come from an adult with an advanced solid tumor such as melanoma, head and neck, liver or kidney cancer.

This chain connects TRBV4-2 to TRBJ2-1; TRBD2 agrees at 10 bases. The CDR3 totals 19 residues. With 4 bases clipped from V and 0 bases from J, the junction kept 12 bases outside the gene matches. Germline CDR1 reads LGHNA; CDR2 reads YNFKEQ. The CDR3 here is CASSRLAGEGGSSYNEQFF. The CDR3 DNA reads as TGTGCCAGCAGCCGCCTAGCGGGAGAGGGGGGGAGCTCCTACAATGAGCAGTTCTTC.

This chain connects TRBV7-2 to TRBJ2-1, with a tentative D call TRBD1 (5 bases). This CDR3 is built from 13 residues. Per the germline V gene, CDR1 is SGHTA and CDR2 is FQGNSA. Trimming left V 2 bases short and J 6 bases short, with 8 bases between. The CDR3 region is CASSLRQSNEQFF. DNA for the CDR3: TGTGCCAGCAGCTTAAGACAGTCCAATGAGCAGTTCTTC.

The chain employs TRBV7-2 and TRBJ2-3; 15 nucleotides match TRBD2. There are 18 residues in the CDR3. CDR1 SGHTA and CDR2 FQGNSA come from the germline V gene. Trimming removed 4 bases from V and 3 bases from J; junction bases left unmatched: 8. CDR3 protein: CASSSLGLAGGPTDTQYF. The CDR3 DNA is TGTGCCAGCAGCTCTCTTGGACTAGCGGGAGGGCCAACAGATACGCAGTATTTT.

CDR3 in amino acids: CASTGGDTYEQYF. The CDR3, as DNA: TGTGCCAGTACAGGCGGGGACACCTACGAGCAGTACTTC. The rearrangement uses TRBV28 and TRBJ2-7, with D perhaps TRBD1 or TRBD2 (6 bases each). V was trimmed by 9 bases and J by 2 bases, leaving 14 bases between them. The CDR3 is 13 amino acids. The germline V gene has CDR1 MDHEN and CDR2 SYDVKM.

This clone was observed once. The gene calls are TRBV19 and TRBJ2-5, with 7 nucleotides matching TRBD2. Germline-derived CDR1 and CDR2 are LNHDA and SQIVND (reference sequence). V lost 0 bases to trimming and J lost 5 bases; unmatched junction nucleotides: 3. The CDR3 sequence is 14 residues long. This CDR3 is CASSIEGGTETQYF. The CDR3, as DNA: TGTGCCAGTAGTATAGAGGGGGGGACGGAGACCCAGTACTTC.

The chain employs TRBV5-1 and TRBJ2-3; 7 bases match TRBD2. J was trimmed by 1 base and V by 0 bases; bases with no gene match: 2. This CDR3 spans 15 amino acids. The germline V gene has CDR1 SGHRS and CDR2 YFSETQ. The CDR3 here is CASSLAAGGTDTQYF. The CDR3 coding sequence is TGCGCCAGCAGCTTGGCCGCGGGGGGCACAGATACGCAGTATTTT. Full variable domain (missing parts from reference TRBV5-1 and TRBJ2-3): KAGVTQTPRYLIKTRGQQVTLSCSPISGHRSVSWYQQTPGQGLQFLFEYFSETQRNKGNFPGRFSGRQFSNSRSEMNVSTLELGDSALYLCASSLAAGGTDTQYFGPGTRLTVL.

This clone was counted once. The chain carries TRBV7-9 and TRBJ1-2; D remains unclear. Germline CDR1 and CDR2: SEHNR and FQNEAQ (reference sequence). This CDR3 contains 13 residues. Trimming cost V 5 bases and J 1 base, with 8 bases left between them. The CDR3 nucleotides read TGTGCCAGCAGCCTGGGTCTTAACTATGGCTACACCTTC. Encoded protein: CASSLGLNYGYTF.

V and J are TRBV5-4 and TRBJ2-3; 13 positions match TRBD2. There are 17 residues in the CDR3. Trimming at V came to 3 bases and at J to 4 bases, leaving 8 bases not matched to a gene. From germline, CDR1 is SGHNT and CDR2 YYREEE (reference sequence). The CDR3 sequence is CASSWKLAGGPSDTQYF. Here the CDR3 DNA reads TGTGCCAGCAGCTGGAAACTAGCGGGAGGGCCGTCAGATACGCAGTATTTT.

In this sample, this clone turned up once. This chain connects TRBV9 to TRBJ2-5; the match to TRBD2 covers 15 bases. Germline V gene lookup returns CDR1 SGDLS and CDR2 YYNGEE. Germline trimming cut 3 bases from V and 5 bases from J; bases unmatched to any gene: 5. This CDR3 comprises 16 residues. The CDR3 loop is CASSAGLAGGRETQYF. The CDR3 DNA reads TGTGCCAGCAGCGCGGGACTAGCGGGGGGAAGGGAGACCCAGTACTTC.

The rearrangement joins TRBV29-1 to TRBJ1-4; tentatively, D is TRBD1 (6 bases). CDR3 length: 12 amino acids. V was pared by 7 bases and J by 7 bases, with 13 bases between. Germline CDR1 and CDR2: SQVTM and ANQGSEA. The CDR3 spells CSGGGRGEKLFF. For the CDR3, the DNA is TGCAGCGGTGGGGGGCGCGGTGAAAAACTGTTTTTT.

The chain joins TRBV28 to TRBJ2-5, with 12 bases that match TRBD1. V gave up 2 bases and J gave up 4 bases; unmatched junction bases: 8. The CDR3 covers 17 residues. Looked up from germline, CDR1 is MDHEN and CDR2 is SYDVKM. CDR3 nucleotides: TGTGCCAGCAGTTTACCACCAGGGACAGGGGGCCGAGAGACCCAGTACTTC. This encodes CASSLPPGTGGRETQYF. The full variable domain, in which reference TRBV28 and TRBJ2-5 provide the parts outside the CDR3, is DVKVTQSSRYLVKRTGEKVFLECVQDMDHENMFWYRQDPGLGLRLIYFSYDVKMKEKGDIPEGYSVSREKKERFSLILESASTNQTSMYLCASSLPPGTGGRETQYFGPGTRLLVL.

V and J are TRBV6-5 and TRBJ1-2; the D is unclear. The CDR3 spans 12 residues. Looked up from germline, CDR1 is MNHEY and CDR2 is SVGAGI. Trimming pared 5 bases from V and 4 bases from J, leaving 8 bases between. As DNA, the CDR3 is TGTGCCAGCAGTGAACCCGGCTATGGCTACACCTTC. The encoded protein is CASSEPGYGYTF.

This chain connects TRBV7-3 to TRBJ1-2; 7 bases match TRBD1. This CDR3 contains 15 residues. Germline assignment: CDR1 SGHTA and CDR2 FQGTGA. With V trimmed by 5 bases and J by 4 bases, 10 bases remained unmatched. CDR3 sequence: CASSPPGGRGYGYTF. In DNA form, the CDR3 reads TGTGCCAGCAGCCCCCCAGGGGGTCGCGGCTATGGCTACACCTTC.

This sequence joins TRBV27 and TRBJ1-6; possible D gene TRBD1, 6 bases. With 5 bases removed from V and 5 bases from J, the gap between germline ends came to 22 bases. Germline V gene lookup returns CDR1 MNHEY and CDR2 SMNVEV (reference sequence). The CDR3 runs 18 residues. The CDR3 region has the DNA TGTGCCAGCAGTCCGAGAGTTGGACTAACAGGGCATAATTCACCCCTCCACTTT. This gives the protein CASSPRVGLTGHNSPLHF.

The chain couples TRBV7-9 to TRBJ1-2; D remains unclear. Germline V CDR1 and CDR2: SEHNR, FQNEAQ (reference sequence). The CDR3 sequence is 15 residues long. V was pared by 1 base and J by 3 bases, with 12 bases between. CDR3 in DNA: TGTGCCAGCAGCTTAGTAGGCGCGGAGTACTATGGCTACACCTTC. Its translation: CASSLVGAEYYGYTF.

J is TRBJ1-6 and V is TRBV18; D not certain. V was trimmed by 2 bases and J by 5 bases, leaving 10 bases between them. Germline assignment: CDR1 KGHSH and CDR2 LQKENI. The CDR3 is made up of 15 amino acids. This CDR3 reads CASSPLDGDNSPLHF. Here the CDR3 DNA reads TGTGCCAGCTCACCATTGGACGGGGATAATTCACCCCTCCACTTT. The full variable domain, with the rest looked up from reference TRBV18 and TRBJ1-6, is NAGVMQNPRHLVRRRGQEARLRCSPMKGHSHVYWYRQLPEEGLKFMVYLQKENIIDESGMPKERFSAEFPKEGPSILRIQQVVRGDSAAYFCASSPLDGDNSPLHFGNGTRLTVT.

The V and J genes are TRBV29-1 and TRBJ1-1; D gene ambiguous. Germline V lookup: CDR1 SQVTM, CDR2 ANQGSEA. Trimming took 4 bases from V and 0 from J, leaving 9 bases between them. The CDR3 consists of 13 residues. In DNA form, the CDR3 reads TGCAGCGTTGTGAAGATCATGAACACTGAAGCTTTCTTT. This encodes CSVVKIMNTEAFF.

J is TRBJ2-6 and V is TRBV9; TRBD1 might be the D (6 bases). The CDR3 runs 15 residues. Deletions cut 0 bases from V and 2 bases from J, with 6 bases between. Per germline, CDR1 SGDLS and CDR2 YYNGEE. CDR3 protein: CASSVDRAGANVLTF. The CDR3 nucleotides read TGTGCCAGCAGCGTAGACAGGGCTGGGGCCAACGTCCTGACTTTC.

The rearrangement uses TRBV5-1 and TRBJ2-5, with 9 positions matching TRBD1. Germline CDR1 and CDR2: SGHRS and YFSETQ. The ends lost 3 bases at V and 5 bases at J; junction bases unmatched: 8. The CDR3 runs to 15 residues. The CDR3 loop is CASSWGTGRDETQYF. The CDR3 coding sequence is TGCGCCAGCAGCTGGGGGACAGGGAGGGATGAGACCCAGTACTTC.

This rearrangement joins TRBV7-2 to TRBJ1-2; D is undetermined. The CDR3 is 15 amino acids. CDR1 and CDR2 (germline): SGHTA, FQGNSA. The V end lost 5 bases, the J end lost 4 bases, and 17 bases lay between the germline ends. The CDR3 sequence: CASSLQRGVIYGYTF. The CDR3 bases are TGTGCCAGCAGCCTACAACGGGGAGTAATCTATGGCTACACCTTC.

CDR3 DNA sequence: TGTGCCAGCACCAGAGTATCGGGACGTCCGGGGGGTTATGGCTACACCTTC. Protein product: CASTRVSGRPGGYGYTF. The V and J genes are TRBV28 and TRBJ1-2; TRBD1 might be the D (5 bases). Trimming cost V 7 bases and J 5 bases, with 26 bases left between them. There are 17 residues in the CDR3. Germline CDR1 and CDR2: MDHEN and SYDVKM.

V usage is TRBV18 and J usage is TRBJ2-3; 10 bases are a match to TRBD1. Unmatched junction bases numbered 8, after V lost 0 bases and J lost 5 bases. This CDR3 has 17 residues. CDR1 and CDR2 (germline): KGHSH, LQKENI. CDR3 in DNA: TGTGCCAGCTCACCACCAATGACAGGGGGCGCGGGAGATACGCAGTATTTT. Translated, it gives CASSPPMTGGAGDTQYF.

The chain links TRBV19 to TRBJ2-5, with D perhaps matching TRBD2 (5 bases). V lost 3 bases and J 4 bases, leaving 9 bases between the germline ends. The CDR3 runs to 13 residues. CDR1 is LNHDA and CDR2 is SQIVND in the germline V gene (reference sequence). This CDR3 is CASSMGSRETQYF. CDR3 nucleotide sequence: TGTGCCAGTAGTATGGGGAGTAGAGAGACCCAGTACTTC.